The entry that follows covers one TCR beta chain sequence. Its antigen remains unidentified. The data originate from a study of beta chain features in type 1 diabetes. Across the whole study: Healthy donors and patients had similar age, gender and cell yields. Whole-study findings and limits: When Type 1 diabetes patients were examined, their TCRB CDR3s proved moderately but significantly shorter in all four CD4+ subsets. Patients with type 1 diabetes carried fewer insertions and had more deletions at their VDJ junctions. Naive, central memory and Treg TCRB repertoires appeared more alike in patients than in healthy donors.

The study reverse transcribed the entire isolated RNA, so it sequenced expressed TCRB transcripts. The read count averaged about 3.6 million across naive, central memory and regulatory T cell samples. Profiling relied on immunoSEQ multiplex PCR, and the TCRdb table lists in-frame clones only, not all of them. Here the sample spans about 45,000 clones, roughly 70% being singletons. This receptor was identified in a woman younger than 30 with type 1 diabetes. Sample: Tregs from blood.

DNA of the CDR3: TGTGCCAGCAGTCTTAGGACAGGGGGGAGAACTGAAGCTTTCTTT. This translates into CASSLRTGGRTEAFF. The rearrangement joins TRBV28 to TRBJ1-1, with 10 bases that match TRBD1. CDR1 MDHEN and CDR2 SYDVKM come from the germline V gene. The length of the CDR3 is 15 residues. V lost 5 bases, J lost 5 bases, and 8 bases stayed unmatched.